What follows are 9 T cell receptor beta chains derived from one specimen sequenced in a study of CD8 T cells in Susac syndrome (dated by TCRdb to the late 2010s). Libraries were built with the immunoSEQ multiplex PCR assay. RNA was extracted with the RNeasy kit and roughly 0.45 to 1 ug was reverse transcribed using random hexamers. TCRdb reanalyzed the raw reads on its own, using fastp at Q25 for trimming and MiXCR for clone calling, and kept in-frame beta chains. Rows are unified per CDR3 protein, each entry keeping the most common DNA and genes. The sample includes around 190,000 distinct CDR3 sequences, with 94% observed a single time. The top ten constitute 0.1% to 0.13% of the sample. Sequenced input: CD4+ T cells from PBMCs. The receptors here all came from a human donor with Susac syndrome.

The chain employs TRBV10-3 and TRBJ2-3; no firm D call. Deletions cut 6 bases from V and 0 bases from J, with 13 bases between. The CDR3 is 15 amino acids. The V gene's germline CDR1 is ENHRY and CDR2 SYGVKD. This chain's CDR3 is CAISGPPRSTDTQYF. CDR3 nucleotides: TGTGCCATCAGCGGGCCGCCAAGGAGCACAGATACGCAGTATTTT.

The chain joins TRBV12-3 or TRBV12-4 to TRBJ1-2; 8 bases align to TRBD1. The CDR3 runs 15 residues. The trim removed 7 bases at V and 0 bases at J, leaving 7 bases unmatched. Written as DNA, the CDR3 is TGTGCCAGCACCGAGTCGACAGGGGCTAACTATGGCTACACCTTC. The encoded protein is CASTESTGANYGYTF.

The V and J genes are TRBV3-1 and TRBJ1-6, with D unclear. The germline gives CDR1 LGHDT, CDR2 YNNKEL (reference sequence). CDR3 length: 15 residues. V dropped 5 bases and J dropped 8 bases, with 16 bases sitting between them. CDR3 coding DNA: TGTGCCAGCAGCACAAGGACCGCCGGGTATTCACCCCTCCACTTT. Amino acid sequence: CASSTRTAGYSPLHF.

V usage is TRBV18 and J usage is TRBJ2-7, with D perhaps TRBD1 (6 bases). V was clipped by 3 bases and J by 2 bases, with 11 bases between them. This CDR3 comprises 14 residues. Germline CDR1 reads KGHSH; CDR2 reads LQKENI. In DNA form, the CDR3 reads TGTGCCAGCTCACCGTCGGACAGTACCTACGAGCAGTACTTC. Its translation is CASSPSDSTYEQYF.

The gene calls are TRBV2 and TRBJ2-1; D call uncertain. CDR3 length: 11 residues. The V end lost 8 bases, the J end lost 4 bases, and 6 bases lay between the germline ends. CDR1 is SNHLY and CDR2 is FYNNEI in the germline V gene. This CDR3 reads CASWLYNEQFF. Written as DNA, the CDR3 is TGTGCCAGCTGGCTATACAATGAGCAGTTCTTC. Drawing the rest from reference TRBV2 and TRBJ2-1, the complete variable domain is EPEVTQTPSHQVTQMGQEVILRCVPISNHLYFYWYRQILGQKVEFLVSFYNNEISEKSEIFDDQFSVERPDGSNFTLKIRSTKLEDSAMYFCASWLYNEQFFGPGTRLTVL.

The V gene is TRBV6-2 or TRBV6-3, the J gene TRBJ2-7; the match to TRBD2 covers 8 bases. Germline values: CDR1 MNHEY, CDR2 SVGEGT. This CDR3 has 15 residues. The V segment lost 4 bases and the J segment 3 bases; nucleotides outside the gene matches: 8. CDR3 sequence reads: CASSSPQRGLYEQYF. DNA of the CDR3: TGTGCCAGCAGTTCGCCCCAGCGGGGGCTCTACGAGCAGTACTTC.

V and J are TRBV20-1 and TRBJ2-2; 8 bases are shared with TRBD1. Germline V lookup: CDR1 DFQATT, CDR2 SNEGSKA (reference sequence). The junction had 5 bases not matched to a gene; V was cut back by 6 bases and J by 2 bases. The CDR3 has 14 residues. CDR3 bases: TGCAGTGCCAGACAGGGGACCAACACCGGGGAGCTGTTTTTT. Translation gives CSARQGTNTGELFF.

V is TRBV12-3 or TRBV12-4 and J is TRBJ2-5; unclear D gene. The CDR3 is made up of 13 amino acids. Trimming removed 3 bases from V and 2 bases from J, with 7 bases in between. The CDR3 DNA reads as TGTGCCAGCAGTTTTAGTCAGCAAGAGACCCAGTACTTC. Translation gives CASSFSQQETQYF.

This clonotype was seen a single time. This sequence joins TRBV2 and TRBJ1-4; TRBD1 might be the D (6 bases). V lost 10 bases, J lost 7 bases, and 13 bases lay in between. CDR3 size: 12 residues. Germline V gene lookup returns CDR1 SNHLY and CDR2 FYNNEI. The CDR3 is CATQGGFEKLFF. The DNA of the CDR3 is TGTGCCACCCAAGGGGGGTTTGAAAAACTGTTTTTT.